This TCR beta chain was found in a study of blood T cell repertoires in COVID-19. Study-level background: Acute-phase and convalescent COVID-19 samples originated in the United States, Italy and Spain.

The authors' processing: For nucleated cells, counts were estimated from reference gene primer amplification. Sequenced by immunoSEQ multiplex PCR; TCRdb stores in-frame clones only, minus some. The V and J calls and clone size are taken from that table; D and trimming were inferred from the DNA. The top ten clones hold 1.5% to 2% of a sample with 200,000 to 300,000 clones, almost 85% of them seen once. Trimming removed 4 bases from V and 0 bases from J, with 14 bases in between. The CDR3 covers 15 residues. Germline-derived CDR1 and CDR2 are SGHNT and YYREEE (reference sequence). Sequencing used peripheral blood. This TCR was recovered from a woman older than 75 with acute or convalescent COVID-19. The V call is TRBV5-4, the J call TRBJ2-7; weak D call: TRBD2 (6 bases). The DNA for the CDR3 is TGTGCCAGCAGCCCAGGGACTCAGAGCTCCTACGAGCAGTACTTC. It is translated as CASSPGTQSSYEQYF.